Below, 32 T cell receptor beta chains from the same sample are listed, as sequenced in a study of blood T cell repertoires in COVID-19. Sequencing was performed with immunoSEQ multiplex PCR; in TCRdb, only in-frame clones are kept and a portion is missing. The profile shows over 70,000 clones, about 80% of them singletons. The sequenced material came from peripheral blood. The receptors were sampled from a human donor in a cohort sampled during active COVID-19.

This chain joins TRBV5-4 and TRBJ2-1; D possibly corresponds to TRBD1 (5 bases). There are 13 residues in the CDR3. Germline CDR1 SGHNT, CDR2 YYREEE (reference sequence). V lost 2 bases and J lost 5, with 8 bases in between. This chain's CDR3 is CASSFWGHNEQFF. CDR3 nucleotides: TGTGCCAGCAGCTTTTGGGGCCACAATGAGCAGTTCTTC.

V is TRBV12-5 and J is TRBJ1-1, with D possibly matching TRBD1 (5 bases). This CDR3 is built from 15 residues. Trimming took 0 bases from V and 1 from J, leaving 9 bases between them. Germline CDR1 LGHNT, CDR2 FRNRAP. CDR3 amino acids: CASGLVSGENTEAFF. The CDR3 DNA sequence: TGTGCTAGTGGTTTGGTTTCGGGGGAGAACACTGAAGCTTTCTTT.

The V call is TRBV12-5, the J call TRBJ2-1, with D tentatively TRBD2 (5 bases). The V end lost 0 bases, the J end lost 4 bases, and 13 bases lay between the germline ends. Germline-derived CDR1 and CDR2 are LGHNT and FRNRAP. The CDR3 is 16 residues long. The CDR3 DNA reads as TGTGCTAGTGGTTTGGTAACAATCGGGGTTTACAATGAGCAGTTCTTC. This translates into CASGLVTIGVYNEQFF.

The chain recombines TRBV19 with TRBJ2-1, with a possible D match to TRBD2 (6 bases). Deletions cut 6 bases from V and 0 bases from J, with 12 bases between. The CDR3 totals 15 residues. Germline loops: CDR1 LNHDA, CDR2 SQIVND (reference sequence). CDR3: CASSRFGSSYNEQFF. DNA of the CDR3: TGTGCCAGTAGCAGGTTCGGGAGCTCCTACAATGAGCAGTTCTTC.

This sequence joins TRBV12-2 and TRBJ2-5; the D call in the table, TRBD2, was not verified against the DNA. TRBV12-2 is an annotated pseudogene. There are 15 residues in the CDR3. The CDR3 DNA reads as TGTGCAAGTCGCTTAATGACTAGCGGGGAAGAGACCCAGTACTTC. Protein product: CASRLMTSGEETQYF.

The gene calls are TRBV30 and TRBJ1-2; D is unclear. This CDR3 contains 14 residues. Germline V gene sequence: CDR1 GTSNPN, CDR2 SVGIG (reference sequence). V was pared by 1 base and J by 5 bases, with 14 bases between. DNA for the CDR3: TGTGCCTGGAGTGAGTGCGGGTTCGGATATGGCTACACCTTC. It encodes CAWSECGFGYGYTF.

The J gene is TRBJ2-5, the V gene TRBV5-4; TRBD1 matches at 12 bases. Losses at the gene ends were 0 bases for V and 4 bases for J; bases not matched to a gene: 1. CDR1 and CDR2 (germline): SGHNT, YYREEE (reference sequence). The CDR3 length is 15 residues. The CDR3 protein is CASSLGDRGPETQYF. In DNA, the CDR3 is TGTGCCAGCAGCTTGGGGGACAGGGGGCCAGAGACCCAGTACTTC.

The rearrangement uses TRBV3-1 (or the pseudogene TRBV3-2) and TRBJ2-1; the match to TRBD1 covers 9 bases. The J segment lost 7 bases and the V segment lost 5 bases, leaving 12 bases of the junction unmatched. The length of the CDR3 is 16 residues. In germline, CDR1 is LGHDT, CDR2 YNNKEL (reference sequence). CDR3 in amino acids: CASSRTLGQGPNEQFF. In nucleotides, the CDR3 is TGTGCCAGCAGCAGGACATTGGGACAGGGCCCTAATGAGCAGTTCTTC.

This chain uses TRBV19 with TRBJ1-6; 7 bases match TRBD1. This CDR3 has 11 residues. The V gene's germline CDR1 is LNHDA and CDR2 SQIVND (reference sequence). V trimming: 7 bases; J trimming: 18 bases; junction bases outside the gene matches: 9. This CDR3 is CASNNGQADHF. The DNA of the CDR3 is TGTGCCAGTAACAATGGACAGGCCGACCACTTT.

The chain joins TRBV11-2 to TRBJ2-1, with a tentative D call TRBD2 (5 bases). The V end lost 5 bases, the J end lost 0 bases, and 11 bases lay between the germline ends. The CDR3 consists of 15 residues. Germline V CDR1 and CDR2: SGHAT, FQNNGV. The CDR3 DNA is TGTGCCAGCAGCGGAGGCAGACTCTCCTACAATGAGCAGTTCTTC. Translation: CASSGGRLSYNEQFF.

The chain recombines TRBV27 with TRBJ2-4, with D possibly matching TRBD1 (7 bases). The CDR3 consists of 16 residues. The germline V gene encodes CDR1 MNHEY and CDR2 SMNVEV (reference sequence). The ends were cut back, 3 bases at V and 11 bases at J, with 23 bases in the middle. The CDR3 is CASSFLQTRNRGFQYF. CDR3 sequence (DNA): TGTGCCAGCAGTTTTCTGCAGACTAGAAACAGGGGTTTTCAGTACTTC.

The V call is TRBV7-9, the J call TRBJ1-3; TRBD1 is a possible D gene (5 bases). From germline, CDR1 is SEHNR and CDR2 FQNEAQ (reference sequence). CDR3 length: 15 residues. The V gene lost 2 bases and the J gene lost 2 bases, with 10 bases spanning the gap. The chain's CDR3 is CASSLIGAAGNTIYF. As DNA, the CDR3 is TGTGCCAGCAGCTTAATAGGGGCAGCTGGAAACACCATATATTTT.

The chain is built from TRBV19 and TRBJ2-7; D is possibly TRBD2 (6 bases). The CDR3 totals 15 residues. V lost 1 base and J 1 base, leaving 11 bases between the germline ends. Germline lookup yields CDR1 LNHDA and CDR2 SQIVND (reference sequence). CDR3 coding DNA: TGTGCCAGTAGTATAGCTCTAGGGAGGTCCTACGAGCAGTACTTC. Residues: CASSIALGRSYEQYF.

The chain joins TRBV4-1 to TRBJ2-2; the match to TRBD2 covers 8 bases. The CDR3 has 14 residues. V trimming: 4 bases; J trimming: 9 bases; junction bases outside the gene matches: 7. Germline-derived CDR1 and CDR2 are MGHRA and YSYEKL. The CDR3 protein is CASSLGGAARELFF. The DNA for the CDR3 is TGCGCCAGCAGCCTCGGGGGGGCCGCCCGGGAGCTGTTTTTT.

The chain uses TRBV6-5 and TRBJ1-1; D is unclear. Between the trimmed V and J ends, which lost 2 bases and 5 bases, there was a span of 15 bases. There are 15 residues in the CDR3. From germline, CDR1 is MNHEY and CDR2 SVGAGI. The CDR3 loop reads CASSYGSGVQTEAFF. The CDR3 DNA sequence: TGTGCCAGCAGTTACGGCTCAGGCGTTCAAACTGAAGCTTTCTTT.

The rearrangement links TRBV7-3 to TRBJ2-5, with 8 bases identical to TRBD2. This CDR3 is 15 amino acids long. The V and J ends lost 6 bases and 1 base, in that order; junction bases with no gene match: 7. Germline assignment: CDR1 SGHTA and CDR2 FQGTGA. CDR3: CASSLSGGLQETQYF. The CDR3 nucleotides are TGTGCCAGCAGTCTAAGCGGGGGCCTCCAAGAGACCCAGTACTTC. The full variable domain, in which reference TRBV7-3 and TRBJ2-5 provide the parts outside the CDR3, is GAGVSQTPSNKVTEKGKYVELRCDPISGHTALYWYRQSLGQGPEFLIYFQGTGAADDSGLPNDRFFAVRPEGSVSTLKIQRTERGDSAVYLCASSLSGGLQETQYFGPGTRLLVL.

The genes are TRBV12-5 and TRBJ1-2; the D gene is possibly TRBD1 (6 bases). This CDR3 contains 14 residues. The V gene lost 5 bases and the J gene lost 0 bases, with 10 bases spanning the gap. CDR1 LGHNT and CDR2 FRNRAP come from the germline V gene. The CDR3 region is CASGRGQTNYGYTF. CDR3 coding DNA: TGTGCTAGTGGTCGAGGACAGACTAACTATGGCTACACCTTC.

The V gene is TRBV7-2, the J gene TRBJ1-2, with D perhaps TRBD1 (6 bases). Germline CDR1 SGHTA, CDR2 FQGNSA. The CDR3 totals 13 residues. V lost 4 bases and J 2 bases, leaving 8 bases between the germline ends. Here the CDR3 DNA reads TGTGCCAGCAGCTCTACAGGGAACTATGGCTACACCTTC. Residues: CASSSTGNYGYTF.

This clone was detected a few times. The chain couples TRBV7-9 to TRBJ2-1, with 10 bases lining up with TRBD2. CDR1 and CDR2 from the germline V gene are SEHNR and FQNEAQ (reference sequence). Losses at the gene ends were 4 bases for V and 4 bases for J; bases not matched to a gene: 4. This CDR3 comprises 15 residues. Here the CDR3 DNA reads TGTGCCAGCAGCTCCGGGACTAGCGTTTACAATGAGCAGTTCTTC. Its translation is CASSSGTSVYNEQFF.

The V gene is TRBV7-2, the J gene TRBJ2-1; TRBD2 might be the D (6 bases). The V gene lost 5 bases and the J gene lost 5 bases, with 16 bases spanning the gap. Germline lookup yields CDR1 SGHTA and CDR2 FQGNSA. This CDR3 spans 15 amino acids. CDR3 in amino acids: CASSPSGLADNEQFF. The CDR3 DNA follows: TGTGCCAGCAGCCCTTCGGGACTCGCTGACAATGAGCAGTTCTTC. Combining the CDR3 with reference TRBV7-2 and TRBJ2-1 gives the whole variable domain GAGVSQSPSNKVTEKGKDVELRCDPISGHTALYWYRQSLGQGLEFLIYFQGNSAPDKSGLPSDRFSAERTGGSVSTLTIQRTQQEDSAVYLCASSPSGLADNEQFFGPGTRLTVL.

This chain links TRBV10-2 with TRBJ1-3; 7 bases agree with TRBD1. Germline-derived CDR1 and CDR2 are WSHSY and SAAADI. The CDR3 runs 15 residues. Unmatched junction bases numbered 6, after V lost 0 bases and J lost 7 bases. The DNA of the CDR3 is TGCGCCAGCAGTGAGTCGCAGGGGGTCGCGAACACCATATATTTT. Translation: CASSESQGVANTIYF.

The chain couples TRBV10-3 to TRBJ2-7; perhaps TRBD1 as D (6 bases). The CDR3 covers 13 residues. Germline V gene data show CDR1 as ENHRY and CDR2 as SYGVKD. V lost 3 bases and J 7 bases, leaving 13 bases between the germline ends. CDR3 region: CAISELDSGEQYF. The CDR3 DNA follows: TGTGCCATCAGTGAACTGGACAGCGGTGAGCAGTACTTC.

The chain has TRBV18 and TRBJ1-2, with 7 nucleotides matching TRBD1. This CDR3 is built from 16 residues. The V segment lost 2 bases and the J segment 4 bases; nucleotides outside the gene matches: 10. Per the germline V gene, CDR1 is KGHSH and CDR2 is LQKENI. CDR3 nucleotides: TGTGCCAGCTCACCAATAGCCCGGGACAGTGTCTATGGCTACACCTTC. Translating gives CASSPIARDSVYGYTF.

This clone was counted only a few times. The same CDR3 arises from other DNA sequences in this sample as well. The chain recombines TRBV5-1 with TRBJ2-7; 9 nucleotides match TRBD1. J gave up 7 bases and V 1 base, and 3 bases lay outside the gene matches. In germline, CDR1 is SGHRS, CDR2 YFSETQ. This CDR3 spans 13 amino acids. The CDR3 loop is CASSLTGGGEQYF. Written as DNA, the CDR3 is TGCGCCAGCAGCTTGACAGGGGGCGGGGAGCAGTACTTC. The full variable domain, its missing parts supplied by reference TRBV5-1 and TRBJ2-7, is KAGVTQTPRYLIKTRGQQVTLSCSPISGHRSVSWYQQTPGQGLQFLFEYFSETQRNKGNFPGRFSGRQFSNSRSEMNVSTLELGDSALYLCASSLTGGGEQYFGPGTRLTVT.

CDR3: CASSIPTGVYNSPLHF. CDR3 bases: TGTGCCAGTAGTATACCTACAGGGGTTTATAATTCACCCCTCCACTTT. The chain combines TRBV19 with TRBJ1-6; 7 bases align to TRBD1. The CDR3 has 16 amino acids. Trimming cost V 2 bases and J 4 bases; bases outside gene matches: 5. Germline loops: CDR1 LNHDA, CDR2 SQIVND (reference sequence).

J is TRBJ2-1 and V is TRBV4-1, with 10 bases fitting TRBD1. Germline CDR1 and CDR2: MGHRA and YSYEKL. This CDR3 has 19 residues. V gave up 0 bases and J gave up 4 bases; unmatched junction bases: 12. In DNA, the CDR3 is TGCGCCAGCAGCCAAGAAGATCAAAGGACAGGGGGTCGGTACAATGAGCAGTTCTTC. Amino acid sequence: CASSQEDQRTGGRYNEQFF.

The chain carries TRBV4-3 and TRBJ2-3; possible D gene TRBD2, 5 bases. CDR3 size: 14 residues. Trimming stripped 3 bases from V and 8 bases from J, with 15 bases between. Germline assignment: CDR1 LGHNA and CDR2 YSLEER. The CDR3 sequence: CASSHRSGEGTQYF. CDR3 in DNA: TGCGCCAGCAGCCACAGGAGTGGAGAGGGTACGCAGTATTTT.

The chain is built from TRBV13 and TRBJ2-4; 10 bases line up with TRBD1. Germline V gene data show CDR1 as PRHDT and CDR2 as FYEKMQ (reference sequence). This CDR3 region has 15 residues. V shed 5 bases, J shed 4 bases, and the junction held 5 bases outside the gene matches. The CDR3 nucleotides read TGTGCCAGCAGCCCCGAGGACAGGGGGAAAAACATTCAGTACTTC. It encodes CASSPEDRGKNIQYF.

This clone was picked up many times. CDR3 amino acids: CASSSRGTDTQYF. The DNA of the CDR3 is TGTGCCAGCAGTTCAAGGGGGACAGATACGCAGTATTTT. This chain connects TRBV12-3 or TRBV12-4 to TRBJ2-3, with D maybe TRBD1 (6 bases). V was shortened by 4 bases and J by 3 bases, with 8 bases between the two germline ends. The CDR3 is 13 amino acids.

The rearrangement joins TRBV5-6 to TRBJ2-2; D not certain. The V gene's germline CDR1 is SGHDT and CDR2 YYEEEE. V was pared by 2 bases and J by 5 bases, with 10 bases between. The length of the CDR3 is 14 residues. Here the CDR3 reads CASSFRFLTGELFF. The DNA of the CDR3 is TGTGCCAGCAGCTTTCGGTTCTTGACCGGGGAGCTGTTTTTT.

The gene calls are TRBV10-3 and TRBJ2-2; D perhaps matches TRBD1 (6 bases). With 6 bases removed from V and 4 bases from J, the gap between germline ends came to 15 bases. CDR3 length: 15 amino acids. Germline lookup yields CDR1 ENHRY and CDR2 SYGVKD. The CDR3 spells CAIRISETGTGELFF. The CDR3 DNA reads as TGTGCCATCAGGATAAGTGAGACAGGCACCGGGGAGCTGTTTTTT.

This chain uses TRBV19 with TRBJ2-6, with D tentatively TRBD1 (6 bases). V was clipped by 5 bases and J by 2 bases, with 10 bases between them. The CDR3 has 15 amino acids. CDR1 is LNHDA, CDR2 SQIVND, per germline (reference sequence). The CDR3 here is CASSPSGAGANVLTF. CDR3 nucleotides: TGTGCCAGTAGTCCCTCAGGGGCTGGGGCCAACGTCCTGACTTTC.